The T cell receptor (beta chain) under discussion was sequenced for a study of technical replicates of blood from a handful of donors. Sequencing was performed with immunoSEQ multiplex PCR; in TCRdb, only in-frame clones are kept and a portion is missing. The sample lists 75,000 or so clones, about 92% seen once, with 0.41% in the top ten. The CDR3 sequence is 14 residues long. Between the trimmed V and J ends, which lost 8 bases and 0 bases, there was a span of 14 bases. CDR1 is MGHRA and CDR2 is YSYEKL in the germline V gene. The chain links TRBV4-1 to TRBJ2-7, with D possibly matching TRBD2 (6 bases). Sequenced sample: T cells isolated from PBMCs. This clonotype was obtained from a human donor in good health. The CDR3 region is CASRQRVTSYEQYF. In DNA, the CDR3 is TGCGCCAGCCGTCAGCGGGTTACCTCCTACGAGCAGTACTTC.